These 32 T cell receptor beta chains came from one sample sequenced in a study of spatial heterogeneity in lung cancer. As to time point: sample taken at primary tumor resection. Frozen PBMC, nontumor lung or tumor provided whole RNA, which was sequenced unsorted. In TCRdb, the 5' RACE reads were re-called with MiXCR into one record per CDR3 protein. This sample has 25,000 or so distinct CDR3 sequences, with 8.4% found just once. The source material was PBMCs, sampled at surgery. The receptor set was obtained from a female donor with early-stage non-small cell lung cancer.

CDR3 in DNA: TGTGCCAGCAGCTTAGCCATGGCTAGCGGCACCGGGGAGCTGTTTTTT. As protein: CASSLAMASGTGELFF. The rearrangement links TRBV7-2 to TRBJ2-2; 7 bases fit TRBD2. The CDR3 covers 16 residues. Germline-derived CDR1 and CDR2 are SGHTA and FQGNSA. V was pared by 0 bases and J by 4 bases, with 5 bases of the junction left unmatched.

The chain couples TRBV27 to TRBJ2-2, with D possibly being TRBD2 (6 bases). V gave up 5 bases and J gave up 4 bases, with 17 bases separating them. From germline, CDR1 is MNHEY and CDR2 SMNVEV (reference sequence). This CDR3 comprises 16 residues. The CDR3 here is CASSLSGTVGTGELFF. The CDR3 DNA reads as TGTGCCAGCAGTCTGTCCGGGACTGTGGGCACCGGGGAGCTGTTTTTT.

This clonotype was detected ten times or more. CDR3 bases: TGTGCCAGCAGCCAAACCTCCCGTGGGGCGCGGACCTTC. It translates to CASSQTSRGARTF. The chain carries TRBV6-5 and TRBJ1-2; maybe TRBD1 (5 bases). The CDR3 runs 13 residues. V lost 6 bases, J lost 14 bases, and 22 bases lay in between. Looked up from germline, CDR1 is MNHEY and CDR2 is SVGAGI.

This clonotype was found many times. V gene TRBV9 combines with J gene TRBJ1-6; D is unclear. Trimming removed 4 bases at V and 7 bases at J, with 15 bases between. Per germline, CDR1 SGDLS and CDR2 YYNGEE. The CDR3 runs to 15 residues. CDR3 amino acids: CASSQGANPNSPLHF. The CDR3 DNA sequence: TGTGCCAGCAGCCAAGGAGCTAACCCAAATTCACCCCTCCACTTT.

This clonotype was found many times. This rearrangement joins TRBV5-1 to TRBJ2-2; possible D gene TRBD1, 5 bases. Germline V lookup: CDR1 SGHRS, CDR2 YFSETQ. This CDR3 has 16 residues. Trimming took 3 bases from V and 7 from J, leaving 19 bases between them. The CDR3 DNA is TGCGCCAGCAGCTCTGCAGGGTTCCCTTCAGGCGGGGAGCTGTTTTTT. This gives the protein CASSSAGFPSGGELFF.

The table lists this clonotype with many counts. The chain uses TRBV20-1 and TRBJ1-5; D is possibly TRBD1 (5 bases). The CDR3 is made up of 13 amino acids. Germline CDR1 is DFQATT and CDR2 is SNEGSKA (reference sequence). V was shortened by 3 bases and J by 4 bases, with 10 bases between the two germline ends. CDR3 coding DNA: TGCAGTGCTAGTGGGGGTCGTAATCAGCCCCAGCATTTT. It translates to CSASGGRNQPQHF.

To note about this clonotype: A read error is likely, as this CDR3 ends without the conserved phenylalanine or tryptophan. V and J are TRBV20-1 and TRBJ2-7, with D uncertain. CDR1 is DFQATT, CDR2 SNEGSKA, per germline (reference sequence). Trimming removed 1 base at V and 0 bases at J, with 13 bases between. The CDR3 runs to 15 residues. CDR3 in amino acids: CSARGRSWSSYEQYS. The CDR3 DNA reads as TGCAGTGCTAGAGGCCGGTCCTGGAGCTCCTACGAGCAGTACTCC.

This sequence joins TRBV11-1 and TRBJ2-3; no clear D. Germline V gene sequence: CDR1 SGHAT, CDR2 FQDESV (reference sequence). This CDR3 is 12 amino acids long. Trimming left V 4 bases short and J 2 bases short, with 4 bases between. CDR3 loop: CASSSYTDTQYF. CDR3 DNA sequence: TGTGCCAGCAGCTCGTACACAGATACGCAGTATTTT.

This clonotype was detected a few times. V is TRBV18 and J is TRBJ2-5; no firm D call. This CDR3 has 19 residues. Trimming removed 3 bases at V and 2 bases at J, with 25 bases between. CDR1 is KGHSH, CDR2 LQKENI, per germline. CDR3 protein: CASSPLPHSARSYQETQYF. CDR3 nucleotides: TGTGCCAGCTCACCGCTTCCCCACAGCGCCCGGTCGTATCAAGAGACCCAGTACTTC. The full variable domain, in which reference TRBV18 and TRBJ2-5 provide the parts outside the CDR3, is NAGVMQNPRHLVRRRGQEARLRCSPMKGHSHVYWYRQLPEEGLKFMVYLQKENIIDESGMPKERFSAEFPKEGPSILRIQQVVRGDSAAYFCASSPLPHSARSYQETQYFGPGTRLLVL.

This clonotype appeared a few times. The rearrangement joins TRBV5-6 to TRBJ2-7; D might be TRBD2 (6 bases). V lost 4 bases to trimming and J lost 0 bases, with 14 bases between them. The CDR3 sequence is 15 residues long. Germline V lookup: CDR1 SGHDT, CDR2 YYEEEE. CDR3 region: CASSPGDFSSYEQYF. DNA of the CDR3: TGTGCCAGCAGCCCTGGGGACTTTTCCTCCTACGAGCAGTACTTC.

Many counts were recorded for this clonotype. V gene TRBV20-1 combines with J gene TRBJ1-5; TRBD1 agrees at 8 bases. Germline assignment: CDR1 DFQATT and CDR2 SNEGSKA (reference sequence). Trimming removed 2 bases from V and 6 bases from J; junction bases left unmatched: 9. There are 15 residues in the CDR3. The chain's CDR3 is CSARPRGLFIQPQHF. The CDR3 DNA is TGCAGTGCTAGACCCAGGGGGCTTTTCATTCAGCCCCAGCATTTT.

This clonotype showed up many times. The genes are TRBV12-3 or TRBV12-4 and TRBJ2-2; 13 bases are shared with TRBD2. The CDR3 covers 16 residues. With V trimmed by 6 bases and J by 4 bases, 5 bases remained unmatched. The CDR3 spells CASSPTSGRLTGELFF. CDR3 bases: TGTGCCAGCAGCCCGACTAGCGGGAGGCTCACCGGGGAGCTGTTTTTT.

This chain links TRBV9 with TRBJ1-1; maybe TRBD1 (5 bases). CDR3 length equals 14 residues. Germline CDR1 SGDLS, CDR2 YYNGEE. Trimming shortened V by 2 bases and J by 1 base, and 9 bases separated the two germline ends. The CDR3 DNA reads TGTGCCAGCAGCGTGGGGACGGGGAACACTGAAGCTTTCTTT. It specifies CASSVGTGNTEAFF.

This clonotype was counted at least ten times. The chain joins TRBV9 to TRBJ2-1, with 7 bases lining up with TRBD1. Trimming removed 4 bases from V and 0 bases from J; junction bases left unmatched: 7. CDR1 and CDR2 (germline): SGDLS, YYNGEE. The CDR3 has 16 residues. The CDR3 loop reads CASSLQGVSSYNEQFF. In DNA form, the CDR3 reads TGTGCCAGCAGCCTCCAGGGGGTCAGCTCCTACAATGAGCAGTTCTTC.

CDR3: CASSPLLAGDPHEQYV. CDR3 in DNA: TGTGCCAGCAGCCCCCTCTTGGCGGGAGACCCCCACGAGCAGTACGTC. The V and J genes are TRBV21-1 and TRBJ2-7; the table assigns TRBD1, which was not confirmed against the DNA. TRBV21-1 is a pseudogene. The CDR3 loop spans 16 amino acids.

A few counts support this clonotype. The V call is TRBV28, the J call TRBJ2-1; perhaps TRBD2 as D (5 bases). The V and J ends lost 7 bases and 2 bases respectively, with 12 bases between them. CDR1 MDHEN and CDR2 SYDVKM come from the germline V gene. This CDR3 region has 14 residues. CDR3 nucleotides: TGTGCCAGCACCCAAGCGGTCCCCTACAATGAGCAGTTCTTC. Protein sequence: CASTQAVPYNEQFF.

This clonotype was recorded at least ten times. The chain employs TRBV10-1 and TRBJ2-1; maybe TRBD1 (5 bases). Between the trimmed V and J ends, which lost 4 bases and 9 bases, there was a span of 13 bases. Germline V gene sequence: CDR1 WNHNN, CDR2 SYGVQD (reference sequence). The CDR3 totals 13 residues. The CDR3 region is CASSADIWGEQFF. CDR3 nucleotide sequence: TGCGCCAGCAGTGCGGACATATGGGGTGAGCAGTTCTTC.

This clonotype has only a few counts. This chain uses TRBV5-4 with TRBJ2-3; 12 bases line up with TRBD2. There are 14 residues in the CDR3. The germline V gene has CDR1 SGHNT and CDR2 YYREEE (reference sequence). Unmatched junction bases numbered 3, after V lost 4 bases and J lost 6 bases. CDR3: CASSGLAGLDTQYF. CDR3 DNA: TGTGCCAGCAGCGGACTAGCGGGGTTGGATACGCAGTATTTT. Full variable domain (remainder filled in from reference TRBV5-4 and TRBJ2-3): ETGVTQSPTHLIKTRGQQVTLRCSSQSGHNTVSWYQQALGQGPQFIFQYYREEENGRGNFPPRFSGLQFPNYSSELNVNALELDDSALYLCASSGLAGLDTQYFGPGTRLTVL.

This clonotype was picked up a small number of times. This chain links TRBV24-1 with TRBJ2-1; unclear D gene. CDR3 length equals 14 residues. Trimming took 9 bases from V and 0 from J, leaving 11 bases between them. Germline V gene sequence: CDR1 KGHDR, CDR2 SFDVKD. The CDR3 nucleotides are TGTGCCACCCCGGACGGAAGCTCCTACAATGAGCAGTTCTTC. Its protein product is CATPDGSSYNEQFF.

Ten or more counts support this clonotype. V gene TRBV5-1 combines with J gene TRBJ1-5; 8 nucleotides line up with TRBD1. CDR1 SGHRS and CDR2 YFSETQ come from the germline V gene. V dropped 5 bases and J dropped 6; count of bases not matched to a gene: 7. The CDR3 contains 14 residues. The CDR3 loop is CASSSGQGGQPQHF. In DNA, the CDR3 is TGCGCCAGCAGTTCCGGACAGGGAGGTCAGCCCCAGCATTTT.

The sample holds many counts of this clonotype. The chain is built from TRBV27 and TRBJ1-2, with D possibly matching TRBD1 (6 bases). V gave up 6 bases and J gave up 8 bases, with 13 bases separating them. The germline V gene has CDR1 MNHEY and CDR2 SMNVEV (reference sequence). CDR3 length: 12 amino acids. CDR3 loop: CASRKSGDGYTF. The CDR3 nucleotides are TGTGCCAGCAGAAAATCAGGGGACGGCTACACCTTC.

This clonotype was counted only a few times. V usage is TRBV7-3 and J usage is TRBJ2-7; 10 positions match TRBD2. Germline loops: CDR1 SGHTA, CDR2 FQGTGA. The length of the CDR3 is 14 residues. Trimming took 5 bases from V and 6 from J; bases not matched to a gene: 7. In nucleotides, the CDR3 is TGTGCCAGCAGCCCGGGACTAGCGTATAGCGAGCAGTACTTC. Translating gives CASSPGLAYSEQYF.

This clonotype was seen a few times. This chain joins TRBV29-1 and TRBJ1-2, with 9 bases that match TRBD1. Looked up from germline, CDR1 is SQVTM and CDR2 is ANQGSEA. J lost 7 bases, V lost 6 bases, and 12 bases had no gene match. This CDR3 contains 14 residues. For the CDR3, the DNA is TGCAGCGTGACCGGGACAGGGTTGGGAGGTGGCTACACCTTC. Translating it yields CSVTGTGLGGGYTF.

The genes are TRBV5-1 and TRBJ2-7, with a tentative D call TRBD2 (6 bases). Trimming removed 4 bases at V and 3 bases at J, with 17 bases between. From germline, CDR1 is SGHRS and CDR2 YFSETQ. The length of the CDR3 is 15 residues. CDR3 sequence (DNA): TGCGCCAGCAGCGCTGGGACTGAACCGATCTACGAGCAGTACTTC. It translates to CASSAGTEPIYEQYF.

This clonotype was observed many times. The CDR3 reads CAISGDGGNQPQHF. In DNA form, the CDR3 reads TGTGCCATCAGTGGGGACGGGGGCAATCAGCCCCAGCATTTT. This chain joins TRBV10-3 and TRBJ1-5; D is perhaps TRBD1 (5 bases). From germline, CDR1 is ENHRY and CDR2 SYGVKD. The V end lost 4 bases, the J end lost 2 bases, and 9 bases lay between the germline ends. The CDR3 has 14 amino acids.

This clonotype was detected ten times or more. V and J are TRBV12-3 or TRBV12-4 and TRBJ2-2; D is possibly TRBD1 (6 bases). The length of the CDR3 is 14 residues. With 6 bases removed from V and 7 bases from J, the gap between germline ends came to 15 bases. In DNA, the CDR3 is TGTGCCAGCAGGTACAGGGAGTTCGGCGGGGAGCTGTTTTTT. Translated: CASRYREFGGELFF.

This clonotype appeared many times. This chain links TRBV6-2 or TRBV6-3 with TRBJ2-3, with TRBD2 matching 9 bases. J was trimmed by 0 bases and V by 4 bases; bases with no gene match: 2. From germline, CDR1 is MNHEY and CDR2 SVGEGT. The CDR3 is made up of 15 amino acids. Here the CDR3 DNA reads TGTGCCAGCAGTTTAGCGGGAGCGAGCACAGATACGCAGTATTTT. It codes for CASSLAGASTDTQYF.

V and J are TRBV28 and TRBJ1-5, with TRBD1 matching 7 bases. Germline V gives CDR1 MDHEN, CDR2 SYDVKM. This CDR3 contains 14 residues. Trimming removed 6 bases from V and 3 bases from J; junction bases left unmatched: 5. The CDR3 spells CASSSDRANQPQHF. As DNA, the CDR3 is TGTGCCAGCAGCTCCGACAGGGCCAATCAGCCCCAGCATTTT.

This clonotype was detected many times. This chain connects TRBV4-2 to TRBJ2-3; a possible D gene is TRBD2 (6 bases). The germline gives CDR1 LGHNA, CDR2 YNFKEQ. The V end lost 0 bases, the J end lost 0 bases, and 13 bases lay between the germline ends. This CDR3 comprises 17 residues. The CDR3 reads CASSQDNRRVSTDTQYF. CDR3 DNA: TGTGCCAGCAGCCAAGATAACAGGAGGGTGAGCACAGATACGCAGTATTTT.

At least ten counts were recorded for this clonotype. The chain uses TRBV7-2 and TRBJ1-5; 9 bases are a match to TRBD1. CDR3 length equals 14 residues. V dropped 5 bases and J dropped 3; count of bases not matched to a gene: 2. Per germline, CDR1 SGHTA and CDR2 FQGNSA. CDR3 residues: CASSRDRANQPQHF. In DNA, the CDR3 is TGTGCCAGCAGCCGGGACAGGGCCAATCAGCCCCAGCATTTT.

The rearrangement joins TRBV19 to TRBJ2-7; D unresolved. The CDR3 loop spans 15 amino acids. Trimming left V 7 bases short and J 0 bases short, with 16 bases between. Germline V CDR1 and CDR2: LNHDA, SQIVND (reference sequence). The CDR3 here is CASIVTQLYSYEQYV. As DNA, the CDR3 is TGTGCCAGTATAGTAACCCAATTATACTCCTACGAGCAGTACGTC.

The rearrangement uses TRBV18 and TRBJ2-7, with 12 bases aligning to TRBD2. V was pared by 3 bases and J by 2 bases, with 8 bases of the junction left unmatched. The CDR3 extends over 17 amino acids. The V gene's germline CDR1 is KGHSH and CDR2 LQKENI. This CDR3 reads CASSPLTSGSNAYEQYV. As DNA, the CDR3 is TGTGCCAGCTCACCCCTGACTAGCGGGAGTAATGCCTACGAGCAGTACGTC.